This T cell receptor beta chain originates from a study of beta chain features in type 1 diabetes. As regards this clone: Its antigen is currently unknown.

Study findings and constraints: Sampled from patients, naive, central memory and Treg TCRB repertoires appeared more similar than those sampled from healthy donors.

The whole isolated RNA underwent reverse transcription, so sequencing captured expressed TCRB transcripts. The data were produced by immunoSEQ multiplex PCR, yet TCRdb's version contains in-frame clones alone and is incomplete. The sample holds about 900,000 clones, roughly a sixth seen once. V was trimmed by 6 bases and J by 0 bases, leaving 6 bases between them. The CDR3 consists of 13 residues. From germline, CDR1 is LGHNA and CDR2 YSLEER. Material: naive CD4+ T cells from blood. The rearrangement joins TRBV4-3 to TRBJ2-4, with unresolved D. The receptor's source is a woman aged 18 to 35 in good health. The CDR3 is CASRGLAKNIQYF. The CDR3 DNA is TGCGCCAGCAGAGGGTTAGCCAAAAACATTCAGTACTTC.